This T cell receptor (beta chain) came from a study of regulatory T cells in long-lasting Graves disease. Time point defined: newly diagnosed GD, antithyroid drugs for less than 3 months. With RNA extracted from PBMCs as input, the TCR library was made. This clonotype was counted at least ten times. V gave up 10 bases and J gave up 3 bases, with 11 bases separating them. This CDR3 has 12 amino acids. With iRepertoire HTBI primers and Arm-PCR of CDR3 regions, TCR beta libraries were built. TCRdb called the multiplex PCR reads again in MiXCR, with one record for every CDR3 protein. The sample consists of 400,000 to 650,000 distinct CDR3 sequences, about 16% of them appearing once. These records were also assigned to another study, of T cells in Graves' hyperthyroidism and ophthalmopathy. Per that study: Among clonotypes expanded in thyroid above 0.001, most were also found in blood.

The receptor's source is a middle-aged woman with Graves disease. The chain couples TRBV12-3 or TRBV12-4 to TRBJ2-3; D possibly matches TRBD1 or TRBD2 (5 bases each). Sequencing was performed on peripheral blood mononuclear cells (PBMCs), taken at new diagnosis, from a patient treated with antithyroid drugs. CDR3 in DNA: TGTGCCACCGGGGCCTCAACAGATACGCAGTATTTT. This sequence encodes CATGASTDTQYF.